This T cell receptor beta chain was identified in a study of T cells in localized non-small cell lung cancer. Clones were read by immunoSEQ multiplex PCR, and TCRdb kept only the in-frame ones, dropping some. The data show about 17,000 clones, about 83% seen once. The germline V gene has CDR1 MGHRA and CDR2 YSYEKL. Trimming took 0 bases from V and 8 from J, leaving 16 bases between them. The CDR3 is made up of 15 amino acids. Sequences were derived from peripheral blood, sampled before any cancer treatment. The chain joins TRBV4-1 to TRBJ1-2; perhaps TRBD1 as D (5 bases). This TCR was sampled from a male donor aged 60 or over with stage III lung adenocarcinoma. The CDR3 bases are TGCGCCAGCAGCCAAGATCAGACCCCAGGGAAGGGCTACACCTTC. Residues: CASSQDQTPGKGYTF.